This T cell receptor beta chain was identified in a study of control samples from healthy donors and cancer patients. The repertoire was sequenced with immunoSEQ multiplex PCR; TCRdb's copy has only in-frame clones and lacks some. The top ten hold about a sixth of the sample, which has some 44,000 clones, over 65% seen once. CDR1 and CDR2 (germline): SNHLY, FYNNEI. V was shortened by 1 base and J by 2 bases, with 6 bases between the two germline ends. CDR3 length: 13 residues. The rearrangement joins TRBV2 to TRBJ2-7, with a tentative D call TRBD2 (6 bases). The source is a male donor with melanoma. Sequencing was carried out using formalin-fixed, paraffin-embedded tissue. The CDR3 loop is CASSEGLAYEQYF. In DNA form, the CDR3 reads TGTGCCAGCAGTGAAGGACTAGCCTACGAGCAGTACTTC.